The source of this TCR beta chain is a study of long-term antiretroviral therapy in people with HIV. Germline assignment: CDR1 MNHEY and CDR2 SVGAGI. The CDR3 has 14 residues. V lost 5 bases to trimming and J lost 4 bases, with 14 bases between them. Survey level was the resolution at which the v3.0 immunoSEQ assay ran. Clones were sequenced by immunoSEQ multiplex PCR, and TCRdb holds only the in-frame ones, with some missing. This table holds 34,000 or so clones, 85% found once. Sequenced material: unsorted PBMCs, taken about 3.4 years after starting antiretroviral therapy. This sequence was found in a man between 18 and 35 years old with HIV. This chain uses TRBV6-5 with TRBJ1-1; D is undetermined. In DNA, the CDR3 is TGTGCCAGCAGTCTTGAGGGTTGGGTCACTGAAGCTTTCTTT. Translated, it gives CASSLEGWVTEAFF.